Following are 27 T cell receptor beta chains from one sample sequenced in a study of CXCR3-negative and CXCR3-positive naive CD8 T cells (dated by TCRdb to between 2018 and 2021). TCRdb lists the instrument as NextSeq 550. The Human TCR Profiling Kit (MiLaboratory) was used to make UMI-labeled 5' RACE TRB cDNA libraries. Each entry corresponds to one CDR3 protein sequence from reads that TCRdb reprocessed, and DNA is not given. This sample's table carries around 60,000 distinct CDR3 sequences. The ten top clones hold 0.42% of the sample. Sequencing was carried out using naive CXCR3- CD8+ T cells from blood. The sample's cell subset or site, from its label and the paper: CD45RO-CCR7+CD27+CD95- naive CD8+ T cells lacking CXCR3 (TNR3-). The receptors were gathered from a human donor in good health. Some clones in this sample may be carry-over from other donors' samples.

The rearrangement uses TRBV20-1 and TRBJ2-5; TCRdb calls TRBD1, which cannot be checked without DNA. The CDR3 has 17 amino acids. CDR1 DFQATT and CDR2 SNEGSKA come from the germline V gene (reference sequence). This CDR3 reads CSARGPGQGAPMETQYF.

The gene calls are TRBV9 and TRBJ2-7. Germline-derived CDR1 and CDR2 are SGDLS and YYNGEE. This CDR3 has 14 amino acids. CDR3: CASSLLDSNYEQYF.

V and J are TRBV19 and TRBJ2-1; TCRdb lists TRBD1, though no DNA is available to test this call. This CDR3 comprises 16 residues. Per germline, CDR1 LNHDA and CDR2 SQIVND (reference sequence). The CDR3 sequence is CASSLGQRSSYNEQFF.

The chain couples TRBV18 to TRBJ1-1; TCRdb picks TRBD1, but there is no DNA to check that call. The CDR3 totals 15 residues. Germline V gene sequence: CDR1 KGHSH, CDR2 LQKENI. The CDR3 loop reads CASSQQTGEVFEAFF.

The V call is TRBV7-2, the J call TRBJ1-2; TCRdb reports TRBD1, a call that lacks DNA to check it against. The CDR3 has 17 residues. Germline lookup yields CDR1 SGHTA and CDR2 FQGNSA. This chain's CDR3 is CASSPQPGQGIGYGYTF.

The chain combines TRBV4-2 with TRBJ2-3; TCRdb's D call, TRBD1, is unchecked because there is no DNA. Germline V lookup: CDR1 LGHNA, CDR2 YNFKEQ. CDR3 length equals 17 residues. The CDR3 loop is CASSQDGTGGDLDTQYF.

The chain employs TRBV6-2 or TRBV6-3 and TRBJ2-3; the TRBD2 assignment by TCRdb is unverifiable without DNA. Germline values: CDR1 MNHEY, CDR2 SVGEGT. This CDR3 is 14 amino acids long. This CDR3 is CVSSPDSYPDTQYF.

This chain connects TRBV18 to TRBJ2-5; there is no DNA to check the TCRdb D call of TRBD1. This CDR3 has 14 amino acids. Germline V CDR1 and CDR2: KGHSH, LQKENI. CDR3 loop: CASSLRDNEETQYF. Filled out from reference TRBV18 and TRBJ2-5, the complete variable domain reads NAGVMQNPRHLVRRRGQEARLRCSPMKGHSHVYWYRQLPEEGLKFMVYLQKENIIDESGMPKERFSAEFPKEGPSILRIQQVVRGDSAAYFCASSLRDNEETQYFGPGTRLLVL.

V is TRBV2 and J is TRBJ2-7; checking the TCRdb D call of TRBD2 is not possible without DNA. Germline CDR1 reads SNHLY; CDR2 reads FYNNEI. This CDR3 region has 15 residues. The CDR3 loop is CASSGTSGGSYEQYF.

This clonotype is classed as medium-sized (0.01 to 0.1%) by frequency. The chain has TRBV10-2 and TRBJ2-4; with no DNA, the TCRdb D assignment of TRBD1 cannot be verified. In germline, CDR1 is WSHSY, CDR2 SAAADI. The CDR3 is made up of 13 amino acids. Here the CDR3 reads CASSEQGKNIQYF.

The CDR3 loop reads CSVEGRGIYNEQFF. V gene TRBV29-1 combines with J gene TRBJ2-1; TCRdb picks TRBD1, but there is no DNA to check that call. From germline, CDR1 is SQVTM and CDR2 ANQGSEA. This CDR3 region has 14 residues.

This chain links TRBV9 with TRBJ2-1; the D call of TRBD1 rests on TCRdb alone, since no DNA is present to check it. CDR3 size: 19 residues. Germline loops: CDR1 SGDLS, CDR2 YYNGEE. The CDR3 reads CASSVALRTEVRNGNEQFF. Using reference TRBV9 and TRBJ2-1 for the parts outside the CDR3, the full variable domain is DSGVTQTPKHLITATGQRVTLRCSPRSGDLSVYWYQQSLDQGLQFLIQYYNGEERAKGNILERFSAQQFPDLHSELNLSSLELGDSALYFCASSVALRTEVRNGNEQFFGPGTRLTVL.

The chain couples TRBV6-2 or TRBV6-3 to TRBJ1-5; TCRdb calls TRBD1, which cannot be checked without DNA. The CDR3 loop spans 15 amino acids. CDR1 and CDR2 (germline): MNHEY, SVGEGT. This CDR3 reads CASSFAGYSNQPQHF.

The chain has TRBV6-2 or TRBV6-3 and TRBJ2-1. CDR3 length equals 12 residues. The germline CDR1 and CDR2 sequences are MNHEY and SVGEGT. The CDR3: CASSYGLNEQFF.

This chain uses TRBV5-1 with TRBJ2-5. The CDR3 consists of 13 residues. Germline-derived CDR1 and CDR2 are SGHRS and YFSETQ. This CDR3 is CASSLLRQETQYF.

The chain employs TRBV27 and TRBJ2-1; the D call of TRBD1 rests on TCRdb alone, since no DNA is present to check it. This CDR3 is 15 amino acids long. Germline V gene data show CDR1 as MNHEY and CDR2 as SMNVEV (reference sequence). CDR3 sequence reads: CASSSLAGGRNEQFF.

The rearrangement links TRBV14 to TRBJ2-1; TCRdb designates TRBD1, a call that cannot be tested without DNA. The germline CDR1 and CDR2 sequences are SGHDN and FVKESK. The CDR3 has 13 residues. This CDR3 is CASSPTGYNEQFF.

The CDR3 reads CASSYVGGGSYNEQFF. The chain couples TRBV6-2 or TRBV6-3 to TRBJ2-1. This CDR3 comprises 16 residues. Per germline, CDR1 MNHEY and CDR2 SVGEGT.

The chain employs TRBV12-3 or TRBV12-4 and TRBJ2-1; TCRdb's D gene call, TRBD1, goes unchecked for lack of DNA. This CDR3 has 14 amino acids. Here the CDR3 reads CASSLAPGEHEQFF.

The chain has TRBV28 and TRBJ2-5; TCRdb indicates TRBD1, and absent DNA this call remains unverified. The CDR3 length is 11 residues. The germline V gene encodes CDR1 MDHEN and CDR2 SYDVKM. CDR3 region: CASSGDETQYF.

The V call is TRBV7-3, the J call TRBJ2-1. Germline V gives CDR1 SGHTA, CDR2 FQGTGA. The CDR3 length is 12 residues. The CDR3 protein is CASSFSGYEQFF.

The chain uses TRBV14 and TRBJ2-4; TCRdb selects TRBD2, and the lack of DNA leaves this call unchecked. The germline gives CDR1 SGHDN, CDR2 FVKESK. This CDR3 is built from 16 residues. This chain's CDR3 is CASSQVKGPAKNIQYF.

The V and J genes are TRBV5-1 and TRBJ2-7. Germline loops: CDR1 SGHRS, CDR2 YFSETQ. CDR3 length equals 14 residues. CDR3 protein: CASSFGQINYEQYF.

The chain combines TRBV6-2 or TRBV6-3 with TRBJ1-1. The germline CDR1 and CDR2 sequences are MNHEY and SVGEGT. The CDR3 is made up of 12 amino acids. Here the CDR3 reads CASSLRNTEAFF.

The rearrangement links TRBV6-5 to TRBJ1-3; checking the TCRdb D call of TRBD1 is not possible without DNA. The CDR3 extends over 21 amino acids. The germline V gene has CDR1 MNHEY and CDR2 SVGAGI. CDR3: CASSYTTEADSWVFYGNTIYF.

This chain connects TRBV6-2 or TRBV6-3 to TRBJ2-2; absent DNA, TCRdb's TRBD2 call cannot be checked. This CDR3 contains 15 residues. Germline V gene lookup returns CDR1 MNHEY and CDR2 SVGEGT. The CDR3 region is CASSRTLGVAGELFF.

The rearrangement links TRBV29-1 to TRBJ2-1; TCRdb's assignment of TRBD1 cannot be checked, as there is no DNA. The CDR3 runs 14 residues. Germline values: CDR1 SQVTM, CDR2 ANQGSEA. CDR3 region: CSVVGGQLTNEQFF.